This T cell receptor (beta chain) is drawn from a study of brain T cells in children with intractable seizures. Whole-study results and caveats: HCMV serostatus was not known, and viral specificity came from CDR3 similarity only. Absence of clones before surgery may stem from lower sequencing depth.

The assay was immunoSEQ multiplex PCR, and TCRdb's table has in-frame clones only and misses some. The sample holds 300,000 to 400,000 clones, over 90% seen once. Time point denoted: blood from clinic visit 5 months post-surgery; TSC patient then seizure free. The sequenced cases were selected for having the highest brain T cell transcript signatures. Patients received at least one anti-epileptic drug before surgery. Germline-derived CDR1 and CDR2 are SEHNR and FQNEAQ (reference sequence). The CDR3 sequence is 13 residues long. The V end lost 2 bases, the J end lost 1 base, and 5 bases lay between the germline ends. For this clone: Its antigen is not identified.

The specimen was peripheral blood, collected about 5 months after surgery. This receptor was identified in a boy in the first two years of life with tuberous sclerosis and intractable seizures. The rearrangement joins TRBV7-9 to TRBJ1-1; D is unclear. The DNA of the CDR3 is TGTGCCAGCAGCTTACGCTGGAACACTGAAGCTTTCTTT. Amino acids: CASSLRWNTEAFF.